This T cell receptor beta chain was retrieved from a study of blood T cell repertoires in COVID-19. Study in general: COVID-19 samples, acute and convalescent, were from the United States, Italy and Spain. The cDNA or gDNA used as material had been derived from T cells, B-cell-depleted T cells, or PBMCs.

Original handling: For nucleated cells, counts were estimated from reference gene primer amplification. Sequencing used immunoSEQ multiplex PCR; TCRdb keeps in-frame clones, though not all of them. The V and J calls and clone size were taken over from that table, and D and trimming were inferred from the DNA. The sample carries under 25,000 clones, approximately 88% recorded once. The sequence was obtained from a human donor in a cohort sampled during active COVID-19. The sequenced material came from peripheral blood.

In nucleotides, the CDR3 is TGTGCCAGCAGTTTAGGGGCTGGGGCCAACGTCCTGACTTTC. Protein sequence: CASSLGAGANVLTF. This chain joins TRBV6-5 and TRBJ2-6, with D perhaps TRBD1 (5 bases). The length of the CDR3 is 14 residues. Per the germline V gene, CDR1 is MNHEY and CDR2 is SVGAGI. V lost 4 bases and J 2 bases, leaving 6 bases between the germline ends.